Here is one T cell receptor beta chain with its context. The data were obtained in a study of CD8+CD57+ T cells in acquired aplastic anemia. According to the study, genomic DNA was the template for TCR beta VDJ and CDR3 profiling. TCRdb analysed the reads with MiXCR anew, one entry per CDR3 protein. The data contain 95,000 to 120,000 distinct CDR3 sequences, around 53% of them singletons. Germline loops: CDR1 SQVTM, CDR2 ANQGSEA. V lost 5 bases to trimming and J lost 1 base, with 8 bases between them. The CDR3 spans 12 residues. Source material: sorted CD4+, CD8+, or CD8+CD57+ T cells (not recorded which) from PBMCs. The rearrangement joins TRBV29-1 to TRBJ1-1; no clear D gene. The clonotype comes from a human donor in good health, serving as a control. Here the CDR3 DNA reads TGCAGCGTTCTCAGGACGAACACTGAAGCTTTCTTT. Its translation is CSVLRTNTEAFF.